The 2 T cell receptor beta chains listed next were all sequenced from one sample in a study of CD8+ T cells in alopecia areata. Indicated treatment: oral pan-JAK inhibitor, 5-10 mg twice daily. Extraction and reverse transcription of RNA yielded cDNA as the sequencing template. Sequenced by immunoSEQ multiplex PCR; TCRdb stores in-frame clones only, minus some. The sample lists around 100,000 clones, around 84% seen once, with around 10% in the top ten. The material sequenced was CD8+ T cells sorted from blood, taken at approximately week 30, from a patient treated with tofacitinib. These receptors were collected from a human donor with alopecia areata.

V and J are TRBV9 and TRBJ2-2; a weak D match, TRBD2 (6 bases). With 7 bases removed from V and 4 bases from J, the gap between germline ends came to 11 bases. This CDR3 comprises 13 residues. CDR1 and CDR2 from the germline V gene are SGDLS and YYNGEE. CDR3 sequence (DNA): TGTGCCAGCTCGGAGGGAACCACCGGGGAGCTGTTTTTT. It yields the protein CASSEGTTGELFF. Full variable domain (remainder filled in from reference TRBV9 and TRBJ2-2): DSGVTQTPKHLITATGQRVTLRCSPRSGDLSVYWYQQSLDQGLQFLIQYYNGEERAKGNILERFSAQQFPDLHSELNLSSLELGDSALYFCASSEGTTGELFFGEGSRLTVL.

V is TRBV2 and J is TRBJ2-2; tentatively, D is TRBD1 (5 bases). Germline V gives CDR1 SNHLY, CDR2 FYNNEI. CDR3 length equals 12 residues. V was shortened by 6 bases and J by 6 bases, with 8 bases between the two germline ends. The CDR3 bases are TGTGCCAGCAGCAGGGAATCCGGGGAGCTGTTTTTT. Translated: CASSRESGELFF.